The 24 T cell receptor beta chains reported below all come from one sample, sequenced in a study of PD-1 blockade in classical Hodgkin lymphoma. Time point meaning: cycle 4 day 1 (C4D1), after 5 to 7 weeks of nivolumab. Every single patient, without exception, relapsed after autologous stem cell transplantation, and brentuximab vedotin exposure varied. Data came from immunoSEQ multiplex PCR; TCRdb stores just in-frame clones and leaves some out. Altogether tens of thousands of clones are present, around 80% being singletons, with the ten largest covering over 15%. The sequences come from peripheral blood mononuclear cells (PBMCs), collected before the fourth cycle of nivolumab. These receptors all stem from a human donor with classical Hodgkin lymphoma.

V and J are TRBV4-1 and TRBJ1-1; D is unresolved. The germline CDR1 and CDR2 sequences are MGHRA and YSYEKL. V lost 0 bases and J 4 bases, leaving 9 bases between the germline ends. This CDR3 is 14 amino acids long. CDR3 sequence reads: CASSQDQAITEAFF. The CDR3 region has the DNA TGCGCCAGCAGCCAAGATCAGGCAATCACTGAAGCTTTCTTT.

This chain connects TRBV6-5 to TRBJ1-2; D unresolved. This CDR3 region has 13 residues. Per the germline V gene, CDR1 is MNHEY and CDR2 is SVGAGI. V shed 2 bases and J shed 7 bases, with 11 bases lying between them. The CDR3 coding sequence is TGTGCCAGCAGTTACAATCGCGGGAGTGGCTACACCTTC. Translated, it gives CASSYNRGSGYTF.

The rearrangement joins TRBV7-9 to TRBJ1-1; perhaps TRBD1 as D (5 bases). V was shortened by 8 bases and J by 0 bases, with 7 bases between the two germline ends. This CDR3 contains 12 residues. Germline V lookup: CDR1 SEHNR, CDR2 FQNEAQ (reference sequence). The CDR3 nucleotides are TGTGCCAGCTTAGGGGTGAACACTGAAGCTTTCTTT. Amino acid sequence: CASLGVNTEAFF.

This sequence joins TRBV7-9 and TRBJ1-4, with 9 bases identical to TRBD1. The CDR3 consists of 15 residues. Germline CDR1 SEHNR, CDR2 FQNEAQ (reference sequence). V gave up 5 bases and J gave up 3 bases; unmatched junction bases: 4. Here the CDR3 reads CASSKGTGPNEKLFF. The DNA for the CDR3 is TGTGCCAGCAGCAAGGGGACAGGGCCTAATGAAAAACTGTTTTTT.

This chain uses TRBV23-1 with TRBJ2-3; D is perhaps TRBD1 or TRBD2 (6 bases each). TRBV23-1 counts as an open reading frame of uncertain function. With 2 bases removed from V and 6 bases from J, the gap between germline ends came to 15 bases. The CDR3 totals 15 residues. CDR3 DNA: TGCGCCAGCAGTCAAAAACTAGCAGGGGATGATACGCAGTATTTT. Residues: CASSQKLAGDDTQYF.

This rearrangement joins TRBV18 to TRBJ1-3, with D tentatively TRBD1 (6 bases). Trimming left V 6 bases short and J 0 bases short, with 15 bases between. The CDR3 runs 16 residues. The V gene's germline CDR1 is KGHSH and CDR2 LQKENI. The CDR3 loop reads CASSQGRVGSGNTIYF. The CDR3 DNA sequence: TGTGCCAGCTCCCAGGGGAGAGTTGGCTCTGGAAACACCATATATTTT.

The rearrangement uses TRBV9 and TRBJ2-3; the D is unclear. The length of the CDR3 is 16 residues. The germline V gene encodes CDR1 SGDLS and CDR2 YYNGEE. V was trimmed by 0 bases and J by 0 bases, leaving 11 bases between them. The CDR3 is CASSVGSTASTDTQYF. The DNA for the CDR3 is TGTGCCAGCAGCGTAGGTAGTACCGCTAGCACAGATACGCAGTATTTT.

V gene TRBV6-5 combines with J gene TRBJ2-7; TRBD2 agrees at 9 bases. The CDR3 runs 15 residues. Unmatched junction bases numbered 11, after V lost 4 bases and J lost 7 bases. Germline CDR1 MNHEY, CDR2 SVGAGI. CDR3 in DNA: TGTGCCAGCAGTTCCCTAGCGGGGCGGACGGGAGAGCAGTACTTC. Protein: CASSSLAGRTGEQYF.

The rearrangement uses TRBV7-2 and TRBJ2-6; TRBD2 agrees at 7 bases. V gave up 7 bases and J gave up 0 bases; unmatched junction bases: 9. The CDR3 sequence is 17 residues long. The germline V gene encodes CDR1 SGHTA and CDR2 FQGNSA. The CDR3 sequence is CASTLGLVFSGANVLTF. CDR3 in DNA: TGTGCCAGCACCCTAGGACTAGTTTTCTCTGGGGCCAACGTCCTGACTTTC.

This clone came up a few times. The chain joins TRBV9 to TRBJ2-6; the D is unclear. This CDR3 region has 15 residues. The V end was cut by 2 bases, the J end by 3 bases, with 9 bases between. Germline V gene sequence: CDR1 SGDLS, CDR2 YYNGEE. CDR3 coding DNA: TGTGCCAGCAGCGTGGGGTCCCTTGGGGCCAACGTCCTGACTTTC. This codes for CASSVGSLGANVLTF.

This clone was counted at least ten times. This sequence joins TRBV7-9 and TRBJ2-2; D gene ambiguous. Per germline, CDR1 SEHNR and CDR2 FQNEAQ (reference sequence). This CDR3 has 15 amino acids. V was clipped by 5 bases and J by 1 base, with 11 bases between them. CDR3 amino acids: CASSTALQNTGELFF. The CDR3 DNA reads TGTGCCAGCAGCACAGCCCTCCAGAACACCGGGGAGCTGTTTTTT.

V usage is TRBV9 and J usage is TRBJ1-4; D is uncertain. The CDR3 spans 15 residues. Trimming took off 0 bases at V and 5 bases at J, with 11 bases between the two ends. The germline V gene encodes CDR1 SGDLS and CDR2 YYNGEE. CDR3 coding DNA: TGTGCCAGCAGCGTAGGAGGCCGAATCAATGAAAAACTGTTTTTT. Its protein product is CASSVGGRINEKLFF.

The chain combines TRBV7-2 with TRBJ2-1; 12 bases match TRBD2. CDR1 and CDR2 from the germline V gene are SGHTA and FQGNSA. With V trimmed by 3 bases and J by 0 bases, 6 bases remained unmatched. This CDR3 has 18 amino acids. The CDR3 spells CASSLTSGGLISYNEQFF. The DNA of the CDR3 is TGTGCCAGCAGCTTGACTAGCGGGGGTTTAATCTCCTACAATGAGCAGTTCTTC.

The rearrangement links TRBV12-5 to TRBJ2-1, with 9 bases aligning to TRBD2. This CDR3 has 15 residues. With 7 bases clipped from V and 3 bases from J, the junction kept 7 bases outside the gene matches. Germline loops: CDR1 LGHNT, CDR2 FRNRAP. The CDR3 spells CASAPLAGSYNEQFF. CDR3 nucleotide sequence: TGTGCTAGTGCCCCCCTAGCGGGAAGCTACAATGAGCAGTTCTTC. Complete variable domain (other parts from reference TRBV12-5 and TRBJ2-1): DARVTQTPRHKVTEMGQEVTMRCQPILGHNTVFWYRQTMMQGLELLAYFRNRAPLDDSGMPKDRFSAEMPDATLATLKIQPSEPRDSAVYFCASAPLAGSYNEQFFGPGTRLTVL.

The V gene is TRBV7-2, the J gene TRBJ1-4; D gene ambiguous. Trimming shortened V by 7 bases and J by 9 bases, and 15 bases separated the two germline ends. Germline CDR1 is SGHTA and CDR2 is FQGNSA. CDR3 length: 13 residues. The CDR3 DNA reads as TGTGCCAGCACCCTAAACGGAGAAAAAAAACTGTTTTTT. It encodes CASTLNGEKKLFF.

The chain employs TRBV7-3 and TRBJ2-3; 8 positions agree with TRBD2. The V gene end was trimmed by 4 bases and the J gene end by 1 base; junction bases not matched to a gene: 4. The CDR3 consists of 15 residues. The germline CDR1 and CDR2 sequences are SGHTA and FQGTGA. In DNA, the CDR3 is TGTGCCAGCAGCTGGAGTAGCGGGGGCACAGATACGCAGTATTTT. Protein sequence: CASSWSSGGTDTQYF.

The chain has TRBV11-2 and TRBJ1-3; the D is unclear. The CDR3 sequence is 15 residues long. Germline V gives CDR1 SGHAT, CDR2 FQNNGV. Trimming cost V 5 bases and J 2 bases, with 13 bases left between them. The CDR3 is CASSPPGRTGNTIYF. In DNA, the CDR3 is TGTGCCAGCAGCCCCCCGGGGAGAACTGGAAACACCATATATTTT.

The genes are TRBV11-3 and TRBJ2-2; no reliable D call. The CDR3 runs to 17 residues. Germline V gene sequence: CDR1 SGHNT, CDR2 YENEEA. Trimming removed 0 bases from V and 2 bases from J, with 13 bases in between. This chain's CDR3 is CASSLDQWASNTGELFF. The DNA for the CDR3 is TGTGCCAGCAGCTTAGATCAGTGGGCAAGTAACACCGGGGAGCTGTTTTTT.

This clone has only a few counts. This chain uses TRBV6-1 with TRBJ2-7, with D tentatively TRBD1 or TRBD2 (6 bases each). The CDR3 spans 10 residues. Germline V gene data show CDR1 as MNHNS and CDR2 as SASEGT. The CDR3 is CAIGGVEQYF. CDR3 bases: TGTGCTATCGGGGGCGTCGAGCAGTACTTC.

The chain uses TRBV14 and TRBJ2-1; TRBD2 is a possible D gene (6 bases). This CDR3 region has 14 residues. Between the trimmed V and J ends, which lost 1 base and 3 bases, there was a span of 7 bases. CDR1 is SGHDN, CDR2 FVKESK, per germline. CDR3 amino acids: CASSQAEGYNEQFF. In DNA, the CDR3 is TGTGCCAGCAGCCAAGCGGAGGGCTACAATGAGCAGTTCTTC.

The chain uses TRBV11-3 and TRBJ1-3; no definite D call. This CDR3 comprises 12 residues. V was shortened by 2 bases and J by 6 bases, with 5 bases between the two germline ends. Per germline, CDR1 SGHNT and CDR2 YENEEA. The CDR3: CASSLISNTIYF. In nucleotides, the CDR3 is TGTGCCAGCAGCTTAATTTCAAACACCATATATTTT.

With respect to this clone: At one end, the junction sequence differs from germline, possibly due to a read error. This rearrangement joins TRBV6-1 to TRBJ1-1; maybe TRBD1 (6 bases). Germline V CDR1 and CDR2: MNHNS, SASEGT. This CDR3 has 13 amino acids. The CDR3 loop is CASSEGRGSQGCF. The CDR3 coding sequence is TGTGCCAGCAGTGAAGGGAGAGGCTCACAGGGATGCTTT.

V and J are TRBV10-2 and TRBJ1-2, with D unresolved. The CDR3 is 12 amino acids. V lost 6 bases and J 8 bases, leaving 13 bases between the germline ends. Germline CDR1 reads WSHSY; CDR2 reads SAAADI. The CDR3 sequence is CASRDVGKGYTF. The CDR3 nucleotides read TGCGCCAGCAGAGACGTAGGGAAGGGCTACACCTTC.

As to this clone: The identical CDR3 is also encoded by other nucleotide sequences in the sample. The rearrangement links TRBV6-1 to TRBJ2-5, with no clear D. With 6 bases removed from V and 4 bases from J, the gap between germline ends came to 9 bases. The CDR3 is made up of 12 amino acids. The V gene's germline CDR1 is MNHNS and CDR2 SASEGT. DNA of the CDR3: TGTGCCAGCAGACCTGAAAGAGAGACCCAGTACTTC. Its protein is CASRPERETQYF.